This TCR beta chain is drawn from a study of human T cells and chemical hapten exposure. The CDR3 is made up of 13 amino acids. The V and J ends lost 5 bases and 4 bases respectively, with 12 bases between them. The germline gives CDR1 SGHTA, CDR2 FQGNSA. TCRdb reprocessed the RACE reads with MiXCR, giving one entry per CDR3 protein. The data show approximately 41,000 distinct CDR3 sequences, with about 7.6% seen just once and 1% to 1.5% held by the top ten. Specified time point: pre-sensitization, week 0. Treatment denoted: therapeutic diphenylcyclopropenone sensitization with weekly scalp DPC. Source: whole blood, taken in connection with sensitization to the hapten diphenylcyclopropenone (DPC). This TCR was recovered from a woman in her fifties or sixties with alopecia areata. Some clones in this sample may be carry-over from other donors' samples. This rearrangement joins TRBV7-2 to TRBJ2-7, with a weak D call TRBD1 (5 bases). The CDR3 sequence is CASSTRRGYEQYF. The CDR3 DNA reads TGTGCCAGCAGCACCAGAAGGGGTTACGAGCAGTACTTC.